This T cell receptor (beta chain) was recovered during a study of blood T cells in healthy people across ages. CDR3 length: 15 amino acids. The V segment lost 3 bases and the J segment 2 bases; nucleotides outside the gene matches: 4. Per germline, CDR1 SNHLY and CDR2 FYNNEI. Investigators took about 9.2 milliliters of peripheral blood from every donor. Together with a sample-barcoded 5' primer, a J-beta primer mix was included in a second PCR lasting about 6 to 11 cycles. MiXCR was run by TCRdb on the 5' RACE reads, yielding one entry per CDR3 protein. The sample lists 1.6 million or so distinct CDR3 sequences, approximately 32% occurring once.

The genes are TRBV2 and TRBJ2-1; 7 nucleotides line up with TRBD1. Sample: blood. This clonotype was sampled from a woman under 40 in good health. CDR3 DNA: TGTGCCAGCAGTGAGGCCAGGGGGACCTACAATGAGCAGTTCTTC. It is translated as CASSEARGTYNEQFF. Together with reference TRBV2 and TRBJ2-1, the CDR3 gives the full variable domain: EPEVTQTPSHQVTQMGQEVILRCVPISNHLYFYWYRQILGQKVEFLVSFYNNEISEKSEIFDDQFSVERPDGSNFTLKIRSTKLEDSAMYFCASSEARGTYNEQFFGPGTRLTVL.